This T cell receptor (beta chain) was retrieved from a study of Ad26.COV2.S vaccination and SARS-CoV-2 variants. Findings and caveats of the study: Measures of TCR breadth and depth may have fallen short of total T cell responses.

Treatment reported: over 15 received Ad26.COV2.S at low or high dose, single or two shots; about 5 received placebo; per-sample allocation not given. After the first vaccine or placebo injection, samples were drawn on day 63. This person who donated was an adult of 18-55 years in Boston. An Ad26 vector carrying the Wuhan-strain SARS-CoV-2 spike served as the vaccine. V trimming: 5 bases; J trimming: 4 bases; junction bases outside the gene matches: 8. The length of the CDR3 is 16 residues. Germline-derived CDR1 and CDR2 are SGHTA and FQGNSA. Clones were read by immunoSEQ multiplex PCR, and TCRdb kept only the in-frame ones, dropping some. Here the sample spans roughly 300,000 clones, around 89% being singletons. On this clone: The target antigen is unknown.

The rearrangement uses TRBV7-2 and TRBJ1-4; TRBD1 matches at 9 bases. The sequencing used peripheral blood, collected in a trial of Ad26.COV2.S vaccine versus placebo. The source is a person aged 18 to 59 who received the Ad26.COV2.S COVID-19 vaccine or a placebo. The DNA for the CDR3 is TGTGCCAGCAGCCTGGGACAGGGAAAGATTAATGAAAAACTGTTTTTT. This gives the protein CASSLGQGKINEKLFF.